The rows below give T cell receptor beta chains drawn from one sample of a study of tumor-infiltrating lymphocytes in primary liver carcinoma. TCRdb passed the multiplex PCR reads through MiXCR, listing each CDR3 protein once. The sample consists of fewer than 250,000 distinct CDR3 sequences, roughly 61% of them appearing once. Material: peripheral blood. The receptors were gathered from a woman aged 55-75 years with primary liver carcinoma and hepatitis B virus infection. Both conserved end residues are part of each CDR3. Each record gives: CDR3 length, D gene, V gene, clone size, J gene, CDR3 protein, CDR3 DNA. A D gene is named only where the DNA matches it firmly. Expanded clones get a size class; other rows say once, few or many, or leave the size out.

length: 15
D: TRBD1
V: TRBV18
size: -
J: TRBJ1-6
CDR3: CASSPRQGTDSPLHF
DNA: TGTGCCAGCTCACCACGACAGGGGACGGATTCACCCCTCCACTTT

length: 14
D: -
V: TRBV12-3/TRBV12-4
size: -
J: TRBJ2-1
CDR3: CACSLRDSYNEQFF
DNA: TGTGCCTGCAGTTTACGAGACTCCTACAATGAGCAGTTCTTC

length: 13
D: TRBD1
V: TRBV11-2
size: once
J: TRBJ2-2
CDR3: CANSWTGAGELFF
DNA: TGTGCCAACAGCTGGACAGGGGCCGGAGAGCTGTTTTTT

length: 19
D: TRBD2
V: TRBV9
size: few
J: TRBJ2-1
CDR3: CASSVGAGGSGRAYNEQFF
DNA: TGTGCCAGCAGCGTAGGAGCTGGTGGGAGCGGGAGGGCCTACAATGAGCAGTTCTTC

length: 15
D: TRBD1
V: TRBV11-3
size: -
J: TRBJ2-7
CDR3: CANSLGTGGSLGQYF
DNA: TGTGCCAACAGCTTAGGGACAGGAGGCTCCCTCGGGCAGTACTTC

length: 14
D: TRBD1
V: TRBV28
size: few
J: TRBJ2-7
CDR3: CASSKWGTAHEQYF
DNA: TGTGCCAGCAGTAAGTGGGGGACAGCTCACGAGCAGTACTTC

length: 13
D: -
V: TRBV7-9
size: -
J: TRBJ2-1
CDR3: CASSLGSPNEQFF
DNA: TGTGCCAGCAGCTTAGGGTCGCCCAATGAGCAGTTCTTC

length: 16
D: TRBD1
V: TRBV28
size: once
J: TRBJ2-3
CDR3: CASSLVGQGLTDTQYF
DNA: TGTGCCAGCAGTTTGGTGGGACAGGGCCTCACAGATACGCAGTATTTT

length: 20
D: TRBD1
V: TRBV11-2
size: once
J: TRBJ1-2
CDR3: CASSYSPGTGGPLTNYGYTF
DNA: TGTGCCAGTAGCTACAGTCCCGGGACAGGGGGCCCTCTCACTAACTATGGCTACACCTTC

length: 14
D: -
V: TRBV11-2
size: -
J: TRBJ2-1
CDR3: CAGSLGGIYDEQFF
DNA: TGTGCCGGCAGCTTAGGTGGGATTTACGATGAGCAGTTCTTC

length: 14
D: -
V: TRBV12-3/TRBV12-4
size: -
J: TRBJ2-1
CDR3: CASSRLERDNGQFF
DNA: TGTGCCAGCAGCCGGTTAGAAAGGGATAATGGGCAGTTCTTC

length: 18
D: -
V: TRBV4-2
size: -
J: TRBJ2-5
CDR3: CASGQPLVGGGYQETQYF
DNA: TGTGCCAGCGGCCAACCCCTAGTGGGAGGGGGGTACCAAGAGACCCAGTACTTC

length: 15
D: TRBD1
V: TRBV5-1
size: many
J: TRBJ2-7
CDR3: CASSLAGTGIYEQYF
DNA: TGCGCCAGCAGCTTGGCCGGGACAGGGATCTACGAGCAGTACTTC

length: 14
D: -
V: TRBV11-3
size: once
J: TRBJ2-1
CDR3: CASSLCLNYNERFF
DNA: TGTGCCAGCAGCTTATGTCTCAACTACAATGAGCGGTTCTTC

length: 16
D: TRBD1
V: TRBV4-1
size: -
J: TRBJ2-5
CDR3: CASTQTPGQPQETQYF
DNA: TGCGCTAGCACCCAGACCCCGGGACAGCCCCAAGAGACCCAGTACTTC

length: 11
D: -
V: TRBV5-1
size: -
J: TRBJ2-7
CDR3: CASSLDHEQYF
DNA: TGCGCCAGCAGCTTGGACCACGAGCAGTACTTC

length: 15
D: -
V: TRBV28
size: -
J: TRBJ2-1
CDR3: CASSQWGTVNNEQFF
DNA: TGTGCCAGCAGTCAGTGGGGGACCGTTAACAATGAGCAGTTCTTC